The 4 T cell receptor beta chains reported below all come from one sample, sequenced in a study of blood T cell repertoires in COVID-19. Repertoires were generated with immunoSEQ multiplex PCR, while TCRdb's copy carries only in-frame clones and drops some. Among around 330,000 clones listed, roughly 87% were seen once. The sample comprised PBMCs or T cells enriched from blood (not recorded which). These receptors were taken from a woman between 18 and 29 years old who had recovered from COVID-19.

V usage is TRBV21-1 and J usage is TRBJ2-7; the D call in the table, TRBD1, was not verified against the DNA. TRBV21-1 is marked as a pseudogene. The CDR3 is made up of 12 amino acids. CDR3 protein: CASSNGHYEQYF. DNA for the CDR3: TGTGCCAGCAGCAATGGACACTACGAGCAGTACTTC.

This clone was detected a few times. The rearrangement joins TRBV30 to TRBJ2-3; 14 positions match TRBD2. The CDR3 runs to 16 residues. Germline CDR1 reads GTSNPN; CDR2 reads SVGIG (reference sequence). The V and J ends lost 3 bases and 4 bases, in that order; junction bases with no gene match: 6. The CDR3 bases are TGTGCCTGGAGCCAGGGACTAGCGGGGGCCCCAGATACGCAGTATTTT. Protein: CAWSQGLAGAPDTQYF.

This chain joins TRBV5-6 and TRBJ1-6; 7 bases match TRBD1. CDR1 and CDR2 (germline): SGHDT, YYEEEE. The CDR3 has 13 residues. After removal of 0 bases from V and 10 bases from J, the junction contained 1 base not matched to a gene. The CDR3 region is CASSLDRGSPLHF. The CDR3 bases are TGTGCCAGCAGCTTGGACAGGGGATCACCCCTCCACTTT.

This clone has just one count. V gene TRBV2 combines with J gene TRBJ1-1; D gene uncertain. Trimming left V 7 bases short and J 2 bases short, with 5 bases between. The CDR3 covers 11 residues. Germline lookup yields CDR1 SNHLY and CDR2 FYNNEI. In nucleotides, the CDR3 is TGTGCCAGCACTCTCAACACTGAAGCTTTCTTT. Translation: CASTLNTEAFF.